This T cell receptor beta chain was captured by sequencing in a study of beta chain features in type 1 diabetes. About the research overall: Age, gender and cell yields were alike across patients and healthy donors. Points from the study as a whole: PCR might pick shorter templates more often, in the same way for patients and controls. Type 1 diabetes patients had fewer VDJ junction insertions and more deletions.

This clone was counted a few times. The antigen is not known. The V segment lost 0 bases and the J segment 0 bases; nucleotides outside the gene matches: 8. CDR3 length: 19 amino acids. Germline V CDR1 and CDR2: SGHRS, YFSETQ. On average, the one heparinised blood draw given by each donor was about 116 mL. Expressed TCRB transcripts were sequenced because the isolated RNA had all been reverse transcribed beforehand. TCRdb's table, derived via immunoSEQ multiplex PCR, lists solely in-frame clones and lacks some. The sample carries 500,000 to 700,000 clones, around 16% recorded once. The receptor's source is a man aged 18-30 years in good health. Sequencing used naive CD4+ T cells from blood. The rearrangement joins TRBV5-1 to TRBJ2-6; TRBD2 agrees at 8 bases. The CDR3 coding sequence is TGCGCCAGCAGCTTGGTTTTGAGCGGGGGAGTCTCTGGGGCCAACGTCCTGACTTTC. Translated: CASSLVLSGGVSGANVLTF. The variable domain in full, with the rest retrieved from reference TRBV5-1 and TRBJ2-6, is KAGVTQTPRYLIKTRGQQVTLSCSPISGHRSVSWYQQTPGQGLQFLFEYFSETQRNKGNFPGRFSGRQFSNSRSEMNVSTLELGDSALYLCASSLVLSGGVSGANVLTFGAGSRLTVL.